Below, 22 T cell receptor beta chains from the same sample are listed, as sequenced in a study of cytomegalovirus exposure and HLA in healthy donors. Primers: 60 Vbeta forward and 13 Jbeta reverse. Here immunoSEQ multiplex PCR was the method, and the copy in TCRdb shows in-frame clones only, minus some. This sample yields 130,000 or so clones, of which approximately 80% are seen a single time; almost 3% belongs to the top ten. The sequencing sample was made of PBMCs. Source of these receptors: a woman aged 18-29 years in good health and CMV-seropositive.

In this sample, this clone turned up a few times. The CDR3 loop reads CASRLVAGVDTQYF. In DNA, the CDR3 is TGTGCCAGCAGGTTGGTAGCGGGCGTGGATACGCAGTATTTT. The chain has TRBV7-3 and TRBJ2-3; TRBD2 agrees at 7 bases. J gave up 6 bases and V 6 bases, and 9 bases lay outside the gene matches. This CDR3 spans 14 amino acids. Per the germline V gene, CDR1 is SGHTA and CDR2 is FQGTGA.

The chain links TRBV2 to TRBJ2-1; 7 nucleotides match TRBD2. The CDR3 has 14 residues. The germline gives CDR1 SNHLY, CDR2 FYNNEI. Germline trimming cut 7 bases from V and 9 bases from J; bases unmatched to any gene: 12. The CDR3 nucleotides are TGTGCCAGCAAAGCCAGGACTAGTACCGGTGAGCAGTTCTTC. This codes for CASKARTSTGEQFF.

The V and J genes are TRBV7-6 and TRBJ1-2; perhaps TRBD1 as D (5 bases). This CDR3 is 14 amino acids long. The V and J ends lost 2 bases and 8 bases respectively, with 15 bases between them. CDR1 is SGHVS and CDR2 is FNYEAQ in the germline V gene. Here the CDR3 reads CASSLSPRVDGYTF. The DNA for the CDR3 is TGTGCCAGCAGCTTATCCCCCAGGGTGGACGGCTACACCTTC. The full variable domain, with the rest looked up from reference TRBV7-6 and TRBJ1-2, is GAGVSQSPRYKVTKRGQDVALRCDPISGHVSLYWYRQALGQGPEFLTYFNYEAQQDKSGLPNDRFSAERPEGSISTLTIQRTEQRDSAMYRCASSLSPRVDGYTFGSGTRLTVV.

The V and J genes are TRBV7-9 and TRBJ2-3; D is possibly TRBD1 (5 bases). Germline-derived CDR1 and CDR2 are SEHNR and FQNEAQ (reference sequence). Trimming shortened V by 1 base and J by 0 bases, and 11 bases separated the two germline ends. The CDR3 spans 16 residues. The CDR3 DNA reads TGTGCCAGCAGCTTAGACGACAGAATGAGCACAGATACGCAGTATTTT. It codes for CASSLDDRMSTDTQYF.

The genes are TRBV30 and TRBJ1-1; D is possibly TRBD1 (5 bases). Trimming removed 4 bases from V and 10 bases from J, with 25 bases in between. Per germline, CDR1 GTSNPN and CDR2 SVGIG (reference sequence). This CDR3 contains 15 residues. The CDR3 DNA reads as TGTGCCTGGAAGCCCCAGGGTCTCTTGGGTACGAGAGCTTTCTTT. This codes for CAWKPQGLLGTRAFF.

A single count supports this clone. The chain employs TRBV5-6 and TRBJ2-3, with 9 bases matching TRBD2. V trimming: 0 bases; J trimming: 5 bases; junction bases outside the gene matches: 7. Germline assignment: CDR1 SGHDT and CDR2 YYEEEE. The CDR3 is 16 residues long. CDR3 nucleotides: TGTGCCAGCAGCTTGGAGTTGGCGGGGGGGGTAGATACGCAGTATTTT. Protein product: CASSLELAGGVDTQYF.

The CDR3 DNA reads as TGTGCCAGCAGCCCCGGACAGTCGAACACCGGGGAGCTGTTTTTT. It is translated as CASSPGQSNTGELFF. The chain uses TRBV7-9 and TRBJ2-2, with D perhaps TRBD1 (6 bases). Trimming removed 5 bases at V and 0 bases at J, with 10 bases between. In germline, CDR1 is SEHNR, CDR2 FQNEAQ (reference sequence). The CDR3 sequence is 15 residues long. Full variable domain (outside the CDR3, taken from reference TRBV7-9 and TRBJ2-2): DTGVSQNPRHKITKRGQNVTFRCDPISEHNRLYWYRQTLGQGPEFLTYFQNEAQLEKSRLLSDRFSAERPKGSFSTLEIQRTEQGDSAMYLCASSPGQSNTGELFFGEGSRLTVL.

V and J are TRBV27 and TRBJ2-1; the D is unclear. CDR1 and CDR2 from the germline V gene are MNHEY and SMNVEV (reference sequence). Trimming shortened V by 3 bases and J by 3 bases, and 6 bases separated the two germline ends. The CDR3 is made up of 13 amino acids. The CDR3, as DNA: TGTGCCAGCAGTTTCCCGGGCTACAATGAGCAGTTCTTC. As protein: CASSFPGYNEQFF.

This clone was counted between two and nine times. This chain links TRBV7-6 with TRBJ2-3; TRBD2 is a possible D gene (7 bases). The ends were cut back, 4 bases at V and 4 bases at J, with 21 bases in the middle. The CDR3 spans 17 residues. Germline lookup yields CDR1 SGHVS and CDR2 FNYEAQ. This CDR3 is CASSSTYSGGPADTQYF. The CDR3 bases are TGTGCCAGCAGCTCCACTTATTCGGGGGGCCCGGCAGATACGCAGTATTTT.

The chain combines TRBV11-2 with TRBJ2-5, with D tentatively TRBD2 (6 bases). The CDR3 contains 13 residues. CDR1 is SGHAT and CDR2 is FQNNGV in the germline V gene. V lost 1 base, J lost 9 bases, and 12 bases lay in between. CDR3 protein: CASSLGRVSAQYF. DNA of the CDR3: TGTGCCAGCAGCTTAGGGAGGGTTTCGGCCCAGTACTTC.

The chain has TRBV20-1 and TRBJ1-2, with D possibly matching TRBD1 (5 bases). The CDR3 contains 11 residues. V lost 5 bases and J lost 4, with 8 bases in between. Germline V gives CDR1 DFQATT, CDR2 SNEGSKA (reference sequence). CDR3 residues: CSAAQGYGYTF. The DNA of the CDR3 is TGCAGTGCTGCCCAGGGCTATGGCTACACCTTC.

The CDR3, as DNA: TGTGCCAGCAGCTCCACTCGCCACTCCGGGGAGACCCAGTACTTC. This encodes CASSSTRHSGETQYF. The genes are TRBV5-6 and TRBJ2-5; D remains unclear. The CDR3 runs 15 residues. Germline CDR1 and CDR2: SGHDT and YYEEEE. Trimming cost V 3 bases and J 5 bases, with 17 bases left between them.

V gene TRBV7-2 combines with J gene TRBJ2-5; TRBD2 agrees at 7 bases. The better agreement between TRBJ2-7 and the DNA end casts doubt on the J call. The CDR3 runs to 14 residues. From germline, CDR1 is SGHTA and CDR2 FQGNSA. CDR3 sequence: CASSLRLAGYEQYF. For the CDR3, the DNA is TGTGCCAGCAGCTTGAGGTTAGCGGGTTACGAGCAGTACTTC.

This clone has a handful of counts. V gene TRBV6-5 combines with J gene TRBJ1-6; D gene unclear. This CDR3 is 12 amino acids long. Deletions cut 7 bases from V and 8 bases from J, with 9 bases between. CDR1 and CDR2 (germline): MNHEY, SVGAGI. CDR3 coding DNA: TGTGCCAGCAACAATGGGCATTCACCCCTCCACTTT. Translated: CASNNGHSPLHF.

This clone was observed a few times. The V gene is TRBV6-5, the J gene TRBJ2-1; TRBD2 matches at 8 bases. Germline lookup yields CDR1 MNHEY and CDR2 SVGAGI. This CDR3 region has 14 residues. J gave up 6 bases and V 8 bases, and 9 bases lay outside the gene matches. Here the CDR3 reads CASDAGGAPNEQFF. The CDR3 nucleotides read TGTGCCAGCGACGCCGGGGGGGCCCCCAATGAGCAGTTCTTC.

The rearrangement joins TRBV7-3 to TRBJ2-1, with TRBD2 identical over 9 bases. Germline V CDR1 and CDR2: SGHTA, FQGTGA. The CDR3 is 15 residues long. Losses at the gene ends were 5 bases for V and 3 bases for J; bases not matched to a gene: 5. The CDR3 DNA reads as TGTGCCAGCAGCCAGAGTAGCGGGGGCTACAATGAGCAGTTCTTC. Residues: CASSQSSGGYNEQFF. Full variable domain (missing parts from reference TRBV7-3 and TRBJ2-1): GAGVSQTPSNKVTEKGKYVELRCDPISGHTALYWYRQSLGQGPEFLIYFQGTGAADDSGLPNDRFFAVRPEGSVSTLKIQRTERGDSAVYLCASSQSSGGYNEQFFGPGTRLTVL.

V and J are TRBV6-1 and TRBJ1-5; the match to TRBD1 covers 7 bases. The CDR3 covers 14 residues. V dropped 7 bases and J dropped 9; count of bases not matched to a gene: 12. Germline V CDR1 and CDR2: MNHNS, SASEGT. The CDR3 region is CASINRDSPTPQHF. CDR3 DNA: TGTGCCAGCATTAACCGGGACAGCCCAACGCCCCAGCATTTT.

The chain recombines TRBV18 with TRBJ2-3; TRBD2 might be the D (6 bases). This CDR3 has 17 residues. The germline V gene has CDR1 KGHSH and CDR2 LQKENI. Trimming shortened V by 2 bases and J by 4 bases, and 19 bases separated the two germline ends. CDR3 sequence reads: CASSPSEGLWDADTQYF. In DNA, the CDR3 is TGTGCCAGCTCACCATCGGAGGGGCTCTGGGACGCAGATACGCAGTATTTT.

This clone was seen only a few times. J is TRBJ1-3 and V is TRBV6-1; 8 bases are shared with TRBD1. CDR1 MNHNS and CDR2 SASEGT come from the germline V gene. J lost 0 bases, V lost 8 bases, and 3 bases had no gene match. The CDR3 is 14 residues long. The CDR3 DNA reads as TGTGCCAGCCGACAGGGGATCTCTGGAAACACCATATATTTT. Translated: CASRQGISGNTIYF.

The V gene is TRBV30, the J gene TRBJ1-6, with 7 bases aligning to TRBD1. The length of the CDR3 is 11 residues. Germline lookup yields CDR1 GTSNPN and CDR2 SVGIG (reference sequence). J gave up 13 bases and V 5 bases, and 5 bases lay outside the gene matches. The CDR3 is CAWGTVPPLHF. The CDR3 region has the DNA TGTGCCTGGGGGACAGTACCTCCCCTCCACTTT.

The gene calls are TRBV19 and TRBJ2-2; maybe TRBD1 (5 bases). Between the trimmed V and J ends, which lost 11 bases and 0 bases, there was a span of 16 bases. This CDR3 comprises 15 residues. Germline loops: CDR1 LNHDA, CDR2 SQIVND (reference sequence). The CDR3 protein is CAVRALPPNTGELFF. CDR3 DNA sequence: TGTGCCGTCAGGGCCCTACCCCCGAACACCGGGGAGCTGTTTTTT.

J is TRBJ1-6 and V is TRBV5-1; 9 bases are shared with TRBD1. J gave up 10 bases and V 4 bases, and 9 bases lay outside the gene matches. Germline V gene sequence: CDR1 SGHRS, CDR2 YFSETQ. The CDR3 consists of 15 residues. Here the CDR3 DNA reads TGCGCCAGCAGCAGGGGGACAGGGTCTGACTCACCCCTCCACTTT. Translating it yields CASSRGTGSDSPLHF. The full variable domain, completed using reference TRBV5-1 and TRBJ1-6, is KAGVTQTPRYLIKTRGQQVTLSCSPISGHRSVSWYQQTPGQGLQFLFEYFSETQRNKGNFPGRFSGRQFSNSRSEMNVSTLELGDSALYLCASSRGTGSDSPLHFGNGTRLTVT.